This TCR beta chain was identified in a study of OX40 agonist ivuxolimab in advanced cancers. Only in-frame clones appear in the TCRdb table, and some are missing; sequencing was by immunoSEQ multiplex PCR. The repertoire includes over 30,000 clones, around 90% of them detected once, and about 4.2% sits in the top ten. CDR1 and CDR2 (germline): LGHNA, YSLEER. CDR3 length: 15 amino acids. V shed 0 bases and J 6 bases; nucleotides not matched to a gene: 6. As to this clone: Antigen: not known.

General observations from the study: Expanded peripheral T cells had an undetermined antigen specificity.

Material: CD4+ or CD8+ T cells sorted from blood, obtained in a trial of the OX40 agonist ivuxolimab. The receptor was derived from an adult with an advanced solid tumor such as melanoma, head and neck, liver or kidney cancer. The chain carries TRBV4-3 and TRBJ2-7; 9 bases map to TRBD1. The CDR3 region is CASSQDAGQGIEQYF. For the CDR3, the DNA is TGCGCCAGCAGCCAAGATGCGGGACAGGGCATCGAGCAGTACTTC.